This TCR beta chain was captured by sequencing in a study of T cell responses to AZD1222 COVID-19 vaccine. Sequenced by immunoSEQ multiplex PCR; TCRdb stores in-frame clones only, minus some. Of roughly 110,000 clones in the sample, around 88% were seen once. Trimming left V 0 bases short and J 0 bases short, with 13 bases between. CDR1 and CDR2 from the germline V gene are MNHEY and SVGEGT. The CDR3 spans 17 residues. The chain is built from TRBV6-2 or TRBV6-3 and TRBJ2-3, with a tentative D call TRBD1 (5 bases). The TCR comes from an adult who received the AZD1222 COVID-19 vaccine. The sequenced sample was peripheral blood, obtained 28 days after the second AZD1222 dose. The chain's CDR3 is CASSYSSRDESTDTQYF. CDR3 nucleotides: TGTGCCAGCAGTTACTCGAGCAGGGATGAAAGCACAGATACGCAGTATTTT.